These T cell receptor beta chains were read from a single sample in a study of CD8 T cells in ankylosing spondylitis. TCRdb reprocessed the 5' RACE reads via MiXCR and lists one record per CDR3 protein. The table shows around 25,000 distinct CDR3 sequences, with just over 2.5% occurring only once. Input material: blood, either unsorted or a sorted T cell fraction (not recorded which). The origin of the receptors is a female donor with ankylosing spondylitis or in good health (not recorded which). Each CDR3 is given with its conserved first and last residue.

V,CDR3
TRBV9,CASSVQGRAYNEQFF
TRBV9,CASSVAGKNTEAFF
TRBV9,CASSVASGGGETQYF
TRBV9,CASSTVVAGGGYTF
TRBV9,CASSPREGLVNEQFF
TRBV9,CASSVGAGTTDTQYF
TRBV9,CASSDAVRGQGRPSYNSPLHF
TRBV9,CASSPKTGRNTEAFF
TRBV9,CASSRGGDGTDTQYF
TRBV9,CASSVAPGQGGNYGYTF
TRBV9,CASSSRPDLGEQYF
TRBV9,CASMREGAQNTGELFF
TRBV9,CASGRGEYQETQYF
TRBV9,CASSVGPLSYNEQFF
TRBV9,CASSVAGGHNEQFF
TRBV9,CASSVAPSGSTDTQYF